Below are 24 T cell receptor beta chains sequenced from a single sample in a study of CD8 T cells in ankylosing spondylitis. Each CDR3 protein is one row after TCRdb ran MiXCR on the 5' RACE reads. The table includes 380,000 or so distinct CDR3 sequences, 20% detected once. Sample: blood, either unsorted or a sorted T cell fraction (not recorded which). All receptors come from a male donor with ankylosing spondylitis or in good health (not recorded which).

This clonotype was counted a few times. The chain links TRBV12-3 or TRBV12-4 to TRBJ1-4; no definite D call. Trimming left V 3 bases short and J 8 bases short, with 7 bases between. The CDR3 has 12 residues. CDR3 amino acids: CASSFLWEKLFF. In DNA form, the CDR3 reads TGTGCCAGCAGTTTCTTGTGGGAAAAACTGTTTTTT.

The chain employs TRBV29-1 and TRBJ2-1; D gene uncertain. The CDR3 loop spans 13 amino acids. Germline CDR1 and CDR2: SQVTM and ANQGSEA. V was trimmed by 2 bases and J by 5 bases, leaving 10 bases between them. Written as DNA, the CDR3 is TGCAGCGTTGAAATTCTGACCAACAATGAGCAGTTCTTC. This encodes CSVEILTNNEQFF.

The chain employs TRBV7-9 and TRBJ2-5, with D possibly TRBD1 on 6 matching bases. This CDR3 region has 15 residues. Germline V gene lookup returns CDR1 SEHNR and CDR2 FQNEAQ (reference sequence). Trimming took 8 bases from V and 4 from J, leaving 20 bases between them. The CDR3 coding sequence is TGTGCCAGCCGCCTACAGGGTCTGCATGGAGAGACCCAGTACTTC. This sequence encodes CASRLQGLHGETQYF.

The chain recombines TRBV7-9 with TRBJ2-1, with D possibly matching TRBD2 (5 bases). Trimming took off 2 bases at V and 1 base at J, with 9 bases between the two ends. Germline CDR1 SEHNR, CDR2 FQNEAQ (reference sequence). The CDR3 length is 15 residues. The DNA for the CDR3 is TGTGCCAGCAGCTTACGGGGAGAGTCCTACAATGAGCAGTTCTTC. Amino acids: CASSLRGESYNEQFF.

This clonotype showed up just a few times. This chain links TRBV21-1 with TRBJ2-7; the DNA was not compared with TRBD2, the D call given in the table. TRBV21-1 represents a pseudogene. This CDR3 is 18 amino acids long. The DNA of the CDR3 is TGTGCCAGCAGCTCCAGGGGACTAGCGGGGGAGAATTCCTACGAGCAGTACTTC. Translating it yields CASSSRGLAGENSYEQYF.

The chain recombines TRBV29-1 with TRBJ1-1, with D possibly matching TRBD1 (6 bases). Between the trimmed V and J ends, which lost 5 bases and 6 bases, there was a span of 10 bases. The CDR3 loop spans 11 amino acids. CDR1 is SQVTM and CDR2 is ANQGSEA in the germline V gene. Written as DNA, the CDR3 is TGCAGCGTTACAGGGTCAGCTGAAGCTTTCTTT. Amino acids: CSVTGSAEAFF.

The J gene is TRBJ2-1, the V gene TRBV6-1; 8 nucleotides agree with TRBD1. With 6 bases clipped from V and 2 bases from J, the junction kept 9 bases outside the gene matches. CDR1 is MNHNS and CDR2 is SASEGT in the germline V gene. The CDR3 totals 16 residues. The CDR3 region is CASSAVGTGTYNEQFF. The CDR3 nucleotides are TGTGCCAGCAGCGCCGTCGGGACAGGAACCTACAATGAGCAGTTCTTC.

The CDR3 DNA is TGTGCCAGCAGCCAAGAGATTCCCTACAATGAGCAGTTCTTC. Its protein is CASSQEIPYNEQFF. The chain employs TRBV3-1 and TRBJ2-1; D is unclear. Germline CDR1 reads LGHDT; CDR2 reads YNNKEL (reference sequence). The V and J ends lost 0 bases and 2 bases respectively, with 5 bases between them. This CDR3 spans 14 amino acids.

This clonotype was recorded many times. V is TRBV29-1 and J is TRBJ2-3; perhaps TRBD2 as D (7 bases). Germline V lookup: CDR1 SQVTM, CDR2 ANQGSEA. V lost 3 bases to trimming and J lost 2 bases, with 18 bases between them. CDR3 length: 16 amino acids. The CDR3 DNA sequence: TGCAGCGTTGATCCCCTCGCCGGGGGGCCCACAGATACGCAGTATTTT. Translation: CSVDPLAGGPTDTQYF.

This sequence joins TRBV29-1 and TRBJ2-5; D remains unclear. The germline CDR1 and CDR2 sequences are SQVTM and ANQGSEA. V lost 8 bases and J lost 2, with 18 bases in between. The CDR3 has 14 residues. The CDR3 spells CSMGFVGKQETQYF. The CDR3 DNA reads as TGCAGCATGGGTTTTGTGGGGAAGCAAGAGACCCAGTACTTC.

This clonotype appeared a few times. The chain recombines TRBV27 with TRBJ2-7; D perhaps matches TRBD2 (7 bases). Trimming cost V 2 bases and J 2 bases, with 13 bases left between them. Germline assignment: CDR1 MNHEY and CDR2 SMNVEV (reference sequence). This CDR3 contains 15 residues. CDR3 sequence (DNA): TGTGCCAGCAGTTTAGGGCGGGGGCTACCCTACGAGCAGTACTTC. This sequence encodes CASSLGRGLPYEQYF.

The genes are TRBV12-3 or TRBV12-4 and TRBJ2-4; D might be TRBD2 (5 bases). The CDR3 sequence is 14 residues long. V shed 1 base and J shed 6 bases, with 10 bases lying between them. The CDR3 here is CASSLGEEGNIQYF. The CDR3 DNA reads TGTGCCAGCAGTTTAGGGGAAGAGGGAAACATTCAGTACTTC.

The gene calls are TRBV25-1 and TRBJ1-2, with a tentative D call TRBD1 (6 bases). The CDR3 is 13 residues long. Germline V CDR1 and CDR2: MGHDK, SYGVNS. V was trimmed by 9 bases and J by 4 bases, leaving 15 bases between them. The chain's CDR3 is CASLGGQGYGYTF. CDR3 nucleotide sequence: TGTGCCAGTTTGGGGGGGCAGGGCTATGGCTACACCTTC.

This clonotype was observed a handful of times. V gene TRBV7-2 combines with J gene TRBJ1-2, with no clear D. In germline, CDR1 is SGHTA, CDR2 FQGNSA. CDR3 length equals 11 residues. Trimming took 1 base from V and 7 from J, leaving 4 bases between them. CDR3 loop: CASSLVRGYTF. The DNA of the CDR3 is TGTGCCAGCAGCTTAGTCCGTGGCTACACCTTC.

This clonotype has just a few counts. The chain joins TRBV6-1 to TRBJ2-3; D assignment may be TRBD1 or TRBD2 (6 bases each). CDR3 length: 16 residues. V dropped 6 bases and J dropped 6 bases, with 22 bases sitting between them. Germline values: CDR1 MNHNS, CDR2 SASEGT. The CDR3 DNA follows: TGTGCCAGCAGGTCAAGGGGGGAGCTCGTTTTCGATACGCAGTATTTT. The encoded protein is CASRSRGELVFDTQYF.

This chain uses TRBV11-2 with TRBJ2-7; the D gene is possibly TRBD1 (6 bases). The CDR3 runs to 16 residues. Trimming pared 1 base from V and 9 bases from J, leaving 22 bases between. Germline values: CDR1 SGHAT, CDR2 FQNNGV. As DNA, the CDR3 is TGTGCCAGCAGCTTAGGCCCCACAGGGTACCCAATCGGGCAGTACTTC. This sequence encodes CASSLGPTGYPIGQYF.

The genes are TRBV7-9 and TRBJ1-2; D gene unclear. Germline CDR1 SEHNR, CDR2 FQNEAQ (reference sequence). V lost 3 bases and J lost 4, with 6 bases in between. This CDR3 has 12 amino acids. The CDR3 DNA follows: TGTGCCAGCAGCTTCGACACCTATGGCTACACCTTC. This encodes CASSFDTYGYTF.

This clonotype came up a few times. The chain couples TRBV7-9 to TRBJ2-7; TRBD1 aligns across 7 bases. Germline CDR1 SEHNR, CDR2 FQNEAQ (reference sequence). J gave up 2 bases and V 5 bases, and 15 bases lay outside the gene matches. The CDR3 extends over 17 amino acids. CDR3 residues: CASSPSRDRNPTYEQYF. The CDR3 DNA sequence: TGTGCCAGCAGCCCGTCCCGGGACAGAAATCCAACCTACGAGCAGTACTTC.

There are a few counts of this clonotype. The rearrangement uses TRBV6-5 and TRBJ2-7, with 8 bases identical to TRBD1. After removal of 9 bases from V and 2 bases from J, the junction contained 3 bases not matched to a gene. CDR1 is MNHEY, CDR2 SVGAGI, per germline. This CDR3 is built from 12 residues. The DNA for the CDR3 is TGTGCCAGTCAGACAGGGGCCTACGAGCAGTACTTC. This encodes CASQTGAYEQYF.

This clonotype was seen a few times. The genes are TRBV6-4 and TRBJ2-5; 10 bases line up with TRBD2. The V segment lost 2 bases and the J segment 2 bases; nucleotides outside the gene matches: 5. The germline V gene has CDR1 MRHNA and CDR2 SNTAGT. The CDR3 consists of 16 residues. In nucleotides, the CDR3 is TGTGCCAGCAGTGACGCTAGCGGGGGCCGACAAGAGACCCAGTACTTC. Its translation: CASSDASGGRQETQYF.

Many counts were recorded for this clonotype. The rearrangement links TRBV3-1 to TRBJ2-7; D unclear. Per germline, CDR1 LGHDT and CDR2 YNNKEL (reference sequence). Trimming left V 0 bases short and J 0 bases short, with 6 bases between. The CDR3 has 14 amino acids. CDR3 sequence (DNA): TGTGCCAGCAGCCAAGATTTAGGCTCCTACGAGCAGTACTTC. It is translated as CASSQDLGSYEQYF.

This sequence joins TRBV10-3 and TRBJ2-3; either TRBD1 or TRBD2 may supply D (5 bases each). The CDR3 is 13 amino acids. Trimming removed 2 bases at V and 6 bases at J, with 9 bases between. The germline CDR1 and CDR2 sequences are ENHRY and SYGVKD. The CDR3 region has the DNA TGTGCCATCAGTGAGGACGGGGCGGATACGCAGTATTTT. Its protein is CAISEDGADTQYF.

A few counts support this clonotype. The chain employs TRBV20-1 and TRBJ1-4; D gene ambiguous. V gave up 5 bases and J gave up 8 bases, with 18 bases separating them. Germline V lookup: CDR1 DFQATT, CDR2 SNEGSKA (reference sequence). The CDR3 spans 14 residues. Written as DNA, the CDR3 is TGCAGTGCTGCAAAGAGAGGGATGGGCGAAAAACTGTTTTTT. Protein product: CSAAKRGMGEKLFF.

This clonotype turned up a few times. The CDR3 region has the DNA TGTGCCAGCCGACAGGGTGTCTACGAGCAGTACTTC. It specifies CASRQGVYEQYF. This sequence joins TRBV27 and TRBJ2-7, with 7 bases matching TRBD1. This CDR3 has 12 residues. The V gene's germline CDR1 is MNHEY and CDR2 SMNVEV (reference sequence). V shed 8 bases and J 3 bases; nucleotides not matched to a gene: 4.